This T cell receptor beta chain was obtained from a study of blood T cell repertoires in COVID-19. The overall study: From the United States, Italy and Spain came samples of acute and convalescent COVID-19. T cells, B-cell-depleted T cells, or PBMCs supplied cDNA or gDNA.

Authors' processing steps: Reference gene primer amplification yielded estimated nucleated cell counts. The data were produced by immunoSEQ multiplex PCR, yet TCRdb's version contains in-frame clones alone and is incomplete. The DNA was the basis for D and trimming; V, J and clone size are from that table. The profile covers about 97,000 clones, with approximately 90% appearing a single time and less than 2% taken by the ten largest. Germline CDR1 MNHEY, CDR2 SMNVEV (reference sequence). V lost 1 base and J lost 5, with 20 bases in between. This CDR3 is 17 amino acids long. Sequencing was done on a sample of peripheral blood. J is TRBJ1-1 and V is TRBV27; D is possibly TRBD1 (6 bases). The TCR was taken from a man aged 55 to 70 with acute or convalescent COVID-19. The CDR3 here is CASSLFGPAGRGTEAFF. The CDR3, as DNA: TGTGCCAGCAGTTTATTTGGCCCTGCAGGGAGGGGGACTGAAGCTTTCTTT.